The 14 T cell receptor beta chains below all came from one sample that was sequenced in a study of cytomegalovirus exposure and HLA in healthy donors. Primers included in the PCR were 60 Vbeta and 13 Jbeta primers. Measured with immunoSEQ multiplex PCR; TCRdb has only the in-frame clones, and not every one. Here the sample table reports some 70,000 clones. Sequencing used PBMCs. These receptors all stem from a boy younger than 18 in good health and CMV-seronegative.

The chain links TRBV4-1 to TRBJ2-7; D gene unclear. The V gene's germline CDR1 is MGHRA and CDR2 YSYEKL. The V and J ends lost 4 bases and 1 base respectively, with 8 bases between them. The CDR3 spans 13 residues. Written as DNA, the CDR3 is TGCGCCAGCAGCCTTCTCGGGTCCTACGAGCAGTACTTC. This codes for CASSLLGSYEQYF.

The genes are TRBV6-5 and TRBJ2-1; the D is unclear. The CDR3 sequence is 12 residues long. The ends were cut back, 4 bases at V and 10 bases at J, with 11 bases in the middle. Germline lookup yields CDR1 MNHEY and CDR2 SVGAGI. The DNA of the CDR3 is TGTGCCAGCAGTTCCACTATTAGGGAGCAGTTCTTC. Translated: CASSSTIREQFF.

CDR3 bases: TGTGCCAGCCACGTAGGGGGTAGTAATCAGCCCCAGCATTTT. Encoded protein: CASHVGGSNQPQHF. The V gene is TRBV19, the J gene TRBJ1-5; TRBD1 is a possible D gene (6 bases). Germline V gene sequence: CDR1 LNHDA, CDR2 SQIVND (reference sequence). The CDR3 has 14 amino acids. Trimming pared 9 bases from V and 4 bases from J, leaving 16 bases between.

The chain links TRBV25-1 to TRBJ2-7, with D possibly TRBD2 on 5 matching bases. CDR3 length: 14 amino acids. Trimming cost V 5 bases and J 0 bases, with 11 bases left between them. In germline, CDR1 is MGHDK, CDR2 SYGVNS. CDR3 residues: CASSSELGSYEQYF. The DNA of the CDR3 is TGTGCCAGCAGTTCCGAACTAGGCTCCTACGAGCAGTACTTC.

The chain carries TRBV6-1 and TRBJ2-5; 9 positions agree with TRBD1. V lost 6 bases and J lost 5; bases outside the gene matches: 7. Germline CDR1 and CDR2: MNHNS and SASEGT. This CDR3 has 14 amino acids. The CDR3 DNA follows: TGTGCCAGCAGCTCCTCCGGGACAGGGGAGACCCAGTACTTC. Translating gives CASSSSGTGETQYF.

This chain links TRBV7-2 with TRBJ1-2; TRBD1 might be the D (5 bases). The length of the CDR3 is 15 residues. Trimming cost V 5 bases and J 2 bases, with 15 bases left between them. CDR1 and CDR2 (germline): SGHTA, FQGNSA. The CDR3 DNA reads as TGTGCCAGCAGCCCCCGGGGGGAGCCGAACTATGGCTACACCTTC. This encodes CASSPRGEPNYGYTF.

The chain is built from TRBV9 and TRBJ1-5; D is unresolved. The V and J ends lost 0 bases and 0 bases respectively, with 7 bases between them. Germline CDR1 SGDLS, CDR2 YYNGEE. This CDR3 comprises 15 residues. Here the CDR3 DNA reads TGTGCCAGCAGCGTAGGCCAGGATAGCAATCAGCCCCAGCATTTT. Encoded protein: CASSVGQDSNQPQHF.

This sequence joins TRBV15 and TRBJ1-2; TRBD1 is a possible D gene (6 bases). The germline CDR1 and CDR2 sequences are LNHNV and YYDKDF (reference sequence). The CDR3 covers 13 residues. V was trimmed by 4 bases and J by 7 bases, leaving 13 bases between them. For the CDR3, the DNA is TGTGCCACCAGCAAGCGAGACAGGAGTGGCTACACCTTC. Its protein is CATSKRDRSGYTF.

The chain recombines TRBV14 with TRBJ2-2; D call uncertain. This CDR3 has 14 residues. The V and J ends lost 1 base and 3 bases respectively, with 6 bases between them. Germline-derived CDR1 and CDR2 are SGHDN and FVKESK. CDR3 nucleotide sequence: TGTGCCAGCAGCCAAGCTCTCCACACCGGGGAGCTGTTTTTT. Amino acids: CASSQALHTGELFF.

The chain employs TRBV30 and TRBJ1-2, with D tentatively TRBD1 (5 bases). The CDR3 has 13 residues. Germline V gene sequence: CDR1 GTSNPN, CDR2 SVGIG (reference sequence). V lost 6 bases, J lost 3 bases, and 14 bases lay in between. CDR3 DNA: TGTGCCTGTCTCCCTGACAGACACTATGGCTACACCTTC. It encodes CACLPDRHYGYTF.

The chain carries TRBV7-7 and TRBJ1-1; D uncertain. The CDR3 has 12 amino acids. V gave up 5 bases and J gave up 7 bases, with 11 bases separating them. The V gene's germline CDR1 is SSHAT and CDR2 FNYEAQ (reference sequence). The CDR3 region is CASSPLGSEAFF. DNA for the CDR3: TGTGCCAGCAGCCCCCTGGGGAGTGAAGCTTTCTTT.

J is TRBJ1-2 and V is TRBV7-2; D is uncertain. The CDR3 sequence is 15 residues long. Trimming pared 5 bases from V and 0 bases from J, leaving 13 bases between. Germline V gene data show CDR1 as SGHTA and CDR2 as FQGNSA. The CDR3 reads CASSPKTQANYGYTF. The DNA for the CDR3 is TGTGCCAGCAGCCCCAAGACCCAGGCTAACTATGGCTACACCTTC.

This chain connects TRBV30 to TRBJ1-4, with D possibly TRBD1 on 6 matching bases. V was trimmed by 4 bases and J by 6 bases, leaving 12 bases between them. Germline V gives CDR1 GTSNPN, CDR2 SVGIG (reference sequence). CDR3 length equals 13 residues. The CDR3 DNA sequence: TGTGCCTGGACAGGGGTAGGGTATGAAAAACTGTTTTTT. It encodes CAWTGVGYEKLFF.

The chain joins TRBV9 to TRBJ1-2; TRBD1 matches 9 bases. From germline, CDR1 is SGDLS and CDR2 YYNGEE. The J segment lost 8 bases and the V segment lost 0 bases, leaving 23 bases of the junction unmatched. CDR3 length: 20 amino acids. This CDR3 reads CASSVGATGTGRRALRGYTF. CDR3 DNA: TGTGCCAGCAGCGTAGGGGCCACCGGGACAGGGCGTAGGGCACTAAGAGGCTACACCTTC.